One sample yielded the 13 T cell receptor beta chains listed below, sequenced in a study of T cell responses to AZD1222 COVID-19 vaccine. Sequencing was performed with immunoSEQ multiplex PCR; in TCRdb, only in-frame clones are kept and a portion is missing. The sample consists of 100,000 to 150,000 clones, 87% of them appearing once. The sample consisted of peripheral blood, taken on day 0 of AZD1222 vaccination. The receptors shown here come from an adult in good health.

The J gene is TRBJ2-2, the V gene TRBV5-5, with 7 bases lining up with TRBD2. The germline V gene has CDR1 SGHKS and CDR2 YYEKEE (reference sequence). V dropped 4 bases and J dropped 7; count of bases not matched to a gene: 10. This CDR3 is 15 amino acids long. The CDR3 coding sequence is TGTGCCAGCAGCCCTACTAGCGTCTCGGTCGGGGAGCTGTTTTTT. Protein product: CASSPTSVSVGELFF.

The V call is TRBV5-1, the J call TRBJ2-2; D remains ambiguous. The CDR3 sequence is 12 residues long. V shed 0 bases and J shed 7 bases, with 4 bases lying between them. CDR1 SGHRS and CDR2 YFSETQ come from the germline V gene. CDR3 protein: CASSLDSGELFF. DNA for the CDR3: TGCGCCAGCAGCTTGGATAGCGGGGAGCTGTTTTTT.

The chain has TRBV6-1 and TRBJ1-5; 10 bases match TRBD1. The CDR3 runs 15 residues. Germline CDR1 MNHNS, CDR2 SASEGT. V was pared by 2 bases and J by 4 bases, with 2 bases of the junction left unmatched. CDR3 loop: CASSEMGQGNQPQHF. The CDR3 DNA sequence: TGTGCCAGCAGTGAAATGGGACAGGGGAATCAGCCCCAGCATTTT.

The rearrangement links TRBV27 to TRBJ1-6; the match to TRBD1 covers 8 bases. CDR1 and CDR2 (germline): MNHEY, SMNVEV (reference sequence). V lost 5 bases, J lost 5 bases, and 5 bases stayed unmatched. The CDR3 totals 15 residues. The CDR3 nucleotides read TGTGCCAGCAGTCCCCGGACAGGGAATAATTCACCCCTCCACTTT. It is translated as CASSPRTGNNSPLHF.

The CDR3 sequence is CASSREAGVNTEAFF. The CDR3 coding sequence is TGTGCCAGCAGTAGGGAAGCAGGGGTGAACACTGAAGCTTTCTTT. The chain has TRBV2 and TRBJ1-1, with a possible D match to TRBD1 (6 bases). In germline, CDR1 is SNHLY, CDR2 FYNNEI. The CDR3 extends over 15 amino acids. Deletions cut 5 bases from V and 0 bases from J, with 13 bases between.

V gene TRBV6-5 combines with J gene TRBJ2-5; 7 bases match TRBD1. Germline V CDR1 and CDR2: MNHEY, SVGAGI. The CDR3 spans 14 residues. Trimming at V came to 2 bases and at J to 1 base, leaving 1 base not matched to a gene. As DNA, the CDR3 is TGTGCCAGCAGTTACCCAGGGGGCCAAGAGACCCAGTACTTC. Residues: CASSYPGGQETQYF.

About this clone: At one end the junction does not follow the germline gene, possibly because of a read error. CDR3 DNA: TGTGCCAGCAGCCCGCTCGGATCCCGGGACCGCGAGGTCTTC. Amino acids: CASSPLGSRDREVF. V is TRBV4-2 and J is TRBJ2-1, with D possibly being TRBD1 or TRBD2 (5 bases each). From germline, CDR1 is LGHNA and CDR2 YNFKEQ. CDR3 size: 14 residues.

The V gene is TRBV5-1, the J gene TRBJ2-3; either TRBD1 or TRBD2 may fit D (5 bases each). V was clipped by 2 bases and J by 6 bases, with 16 bases between them. CDR3 length: 15 residues. Germline V gene lookup returns CDR1 SGHRS and CDR2 YFSETQ. The CDR3 sequence is CASSFTGTSRDTQYF. The CDR3 DNA reads as TGCGCCAGCAGCTTTACCGGGACCTCCCGGGATACGCAGTATTTT.

This clone was observed a single time. The chain carries TRBV7-3 and TRBJ2-3; the D gene is possibly TRBD2 (6 bases). CDR3 size: 15 residues. The germline V gene encodes CDR1 SGHTA and CDR2 FQGTGA. V was shortened by 5 bases and J by 1 base, with 13 bases between the two germline ends. The CDR3 region is CASSPGLGGTDTQYF. The CDR3 DNA reads TGTGCCAGCAGCCCGGGACTCGGGGGCACAGATACGCAGTATTTT.

The chain is built from TRBV18 and TRBJ2-4; D possibly corresponds to TRBD1 (5 bases). The CDR3 is 15 residues long. From germline, CDR1 is KGHSH and CDR2 LQKENI. V dropped 5 bases and J dropped 4 bases, with 15 bases sitting between them. CDR3 region: CASSTTGPSKNIQYF. CDR3 nucleotide sequence: TGTGCCAGCTCAACAACAGGTCCTTCGAAAAACATTCAGTACTTC.

J is TRBJ1-2 and V is TRBV6-6, with D hard to call. The CDR3 runs to 14 residues. Per the germline V gene, CDR1 is MNHNY and CDR2 is SVGAGI (reference sequence). V shed 2 bases and J shed 8 bases, with 15 bases lying between them. CDR3 residues: CASSYDGEVSGYTF. The CDR3 bases are TGTGCCAGCAGTTACGATGGGGAAGTGAGCGGCTACACCTTC.

This rearrangement joins TRBV5-4 to TRBJ2-6; D not resolved. This CDR3 spans 17 amino acids. Between the trimmed V and J ends, which lost 4 bases and 0 bases, there was a span of 14 bases. Germline CDR1 SGHNT, CDR2 YYREEE (reference sequence). This CDR3 is CASSLINTNSGANVLTF. The CDR3 DNA sequence: TGTGCCAGCAGCCTAATAAATACAAACTCTGGGGCCAACGTCCTGACTTTC.

The chain has TRBV19 and TRBJ2-1; D not resolved. The CDR3 is 11 residues long. Trimming cost V 10 bases and J 6 bases, with 10 bases left between them. Germline V gene sequence: CDR1 LNHDA, CDR2 SQIVND (reference sequence). The CDR3 region has the DNA TGTGCCACCACGGTGGGCAATGAGCAGTTCTTC. The encoded protein is CATTVGNEQFF.